Shown below are 21 T cell receptor beta chains from a single sample sequenced in a study of shared clonotypes between healthy human individuals. Sequencing used immunoSEQ multiplex PCR; TCRdb keeps in-frame clones, though not all of them. The sample consists of roughly 1,500,000 clones, 98% of them appearing once. Sequenced input: naive CD4+ T cells sorted from blood. This sample's subset: CD45RA+ positively selected. The receptors derive from a man aged 30-40 years in good health.

The chain couples TRBV5-1 to TRBJ2-1, with D maybe TRBD1 (6 bases). The CDR3 has 14 amino acids. Trimming took 6 bases from V and 0 from J, leaving 10 bases between them. Germline values: CDR1 SGHRS, CDR2 YFSETQ. CDR3 bases: TGCGCCAGCACCGAGGACAGCTCCTACAATGAGCAGTTCTTC. Its translation is CASTEDSSYNEQFF. Full variable domain (outside the CDR3, taken from reference TRBV5-1 and TRBJ2-1): KAGVTQTPRYLIKTRGQQVTLSCSPISGHRSVSWYQQTPGQGLQFLFEYFSETQRNKGNFPGRFSGRQFSNSRSEMNVSTLELGDSALYLCASTEDSSYNEQFFGPGTRLTVL.

This clone was recorded once. One end of the junction varies from germline; a read error may be responsible. The gene calls are TRBV4-1 and TRBJ2-4; D call uncertain. This CDR3 is built from 12 residues. Germline loops: CDR1 MGHRA, CDR2 YSYEKL. In nucleotides, the CDR3 is TGCGCCAGCAGCCGCCCCGGGTGGGCGATGGAATTC. Translating it yields CASSRPGWAMEF.

A note on this clone: The sample holds other DNA sequences that translate to the same CDR3. CDR3 protein: CASSYSGLAGNYEQYF. Here the CDR3 DNA reads TGTGCCAGCAGTTACTCAGGGCTAGCGGGCAACTACGAGCAGTACTTC. This chain joins TRBV6-5 and TRBJ2-7, with 8 bases fitting TRBD2. The CDR3 sequence is 16 residues long. J gave up 3 bases and V 0 bases, and 7 bases lay outside the gene matches. Per the germline V gene, CDR1 is MNHEY and CDR2 is SVGAGI.

The rearrangement links TRBV27 to TRBJ1-2; a weak D match, TRBD1 (6 bases). CDR1 and CDR2 (germline): MNHEY, SMNVEV (reference sequence). Between the trimmed V and J ends, which lost 6 bases and 8 bases, there was a span of 19 bases. The CDR3 runs 14 residues. This CDR3 reads CASSLQGGIGGYTF. Here the CDR3 DNA reads TGTGCCAGCAGCCTACAGGGAGGGATAGGAGGCTACACCTTC.

The chain has TRBV28 and TRBJ2-1; the D gene is possibly TRBD1 (6 bases). Germline values: CDR1 MDHEN, CDR2 SYDVKM. The CDR3 sequence is 14 residues long. The V end lost 5 bases, the J end lost 6 bases, and 14 bases lay between the germline ends. CDR3 sequence (DNA): TGTGCCAGCAGTCTCGCCGGACAGACCAATGAGCAGTTCTTC. Translated, it gives CASSLAGQTNEQFF.

This clone was recorded once. V is TRBV18 and J is TRBJ2-3, with 11 positions matching TRBD1. The CDR3 spans 16 residues. The junction had 6 bases not matched to a gene; V was cut back by 4 bases and J by 3 bases. Germline CDR1 is KGHSH and CDR2 is LQKENI. The CDR3 loop is CASSQRTGGLTDTQYF. The DNA of the CDR3 is TGTGCCAGCTCACAAAGGACAGGGGGCTTAACAGATACGCAGTATTTT.

The V gene is TRBV5-5, the J gene TRBJ2-3; the match to TRBD2 covers 9 bases. CDR3 length: 16 residues. From germline, CDR1 is SGHKS and CDR2 YYEKEE (reference sequence). The junction had 11 bases not matched to a gene; V was cut back by 5 bases and J by 4 bases. Written as DNA, the CDR3 is TGTGCCAGCAGGCTATTTGTGGCGGGAGGGCCAGATACGCAGTATTTT. Amino acid sequence: CASRLFVAGGPDTQYF.

The rearrangement links TRBV19 to TRBJ2-2, with TRBD1 matching 7 bases. CDR3 length: 14 amino acids. Germline assignment: CDR1 LNHDA and CDR2 SQIVND (reference sequence). V trimming: 9 bases; J trimming: 6 bases; junction bases outside the gene matches: 10. The CDR3 DNA reads TGTGCCAGCCATCAGGGGGTGACTCCCGGGGAGCTGTTTTTT. The encoded protein is CASHQGVTPGELFF.

The V gene is TRBV6-1, the J gene TRBJ1-5; tentatively, D is TRBD1 (6 bases). Per germline, CDR1 MNHNS and CDR2 SASEGT. Trimming took off 8 bases at V and 3 bases at J, with 17 bases between the two ends. CDR3 length: 15 amino acids. CDR3 loop: CASWGGTNSNQPQHF. The CDR3 DNA reads as TGTGCCAGCTGGGGGGGCACAAATTCCAATCAGCCCCAGCATTTT.

The chain carries TRBV18 and TRBJ1-5; no reliable D call. With 2 bases removed from V and 6 bases from J, the gap between germline ends came to 8 bases. This CDR3 has 13 residues. CDR1 and CDR2 (germline): KGHSH, LQKENI. CDR3 amino acids: CASSPSAGQPQHF. The CDR3 nucleotides are TGTGCCAGCTCACCATCTGCGGGTCAGCCCCAGCATTTT.

The V gene is TRBV2, the J gene TRBJ2-1; 8 bases match TRBD2. The junction had 9 bases not matched to a gene; V was cut back by 5 bases and J by 6 bases. From germline, CDR1 is SNHLY and CDR2 FYNNEI. The CDR3 is 15 amino acids. CDR3 amino acids: CASSRLAGGFNEQFF. The CDR3 DNA follows: TGTGCCAGCAGTCGCCTGGCGGGAGGATTCAATGAGCAGTTCTTC.

This clone has just one count. The chain is built from TRBV4-1 and TRBJ1-1; 9 bases map to TRBD1. Per the germline V gene, CDR1 is MGHRA and CDR2 is YSYEKL. Trimming at V came to 4 bases and at J to 11 bases, leaving 11 bases not matched to a gene. The length of the CDR3 is 14 residues. The CDR3 spells CASSPRTGASGAFF. DNA of the CDR3: TGCGCCAGCAGCCCGAGGACAGGGGCGAGTGGGGCTTTCTTT.

V is TRBV5-1 and J is TRBJ2-7; 8 nucleotides align to TRBD1. Germline values: CDR1 SGHRS, CDR2 YFSETQ. V shed 4 bases and J 7 bases; nucleotides not matched to a gene: 10. There are 14 residues in the CDR3. CDR3 region: CASSPTTGVGEQYF. The DNA for the CDR3 is TGCGCCAGCAGCCCAACGACAGGGGTGGGGGAGCAGTACTTC.

This chain links TRBV18 with TRBJ2-7; 10 nucleotides align to TRBD2. The CDR3 runs to 15 residues. The trim removed 5 bases at V and 4 bases at J, leaving 8 bases unmatched. The germline gives CDR1 KGHSH, CDR2 LQKENI. CDR3 in DNA: TGTGCCAGCTCATCTGGGACTAGCGATTCTTACGAGCAGTACTTC. Its protein is CASSSGTSDSYEQYF.

This chain connects TRBV10-1 to TRBJ2-7, with D tentatively TRBD1 (6 bases). CDR1 WNHNN and CDR2 SYGVQD come from the germline V gene (reference sequence). V lost 6 bases and J 1 base, leaving 10 bases between the germline ends. The CDR3 contains 13 residues. CDR3 bases: TGCGCCAGCAGCCAGGGGCCGTCCTACGAGCAGTACTTC. It codes for CASSQGPSYEQYF.

The rearrangement joins TRBV15 to TRBJ2-7; 8 bases map to TRBD1. Germline CDR1 and CDR2: LNHNV and YYDKDF (reference sequence). The CDR3 loop spans 18 amino acids. The V gene end was trimmed by 0 bases and the J gene end by 3 bases; junction bases not matched to a gene: 13. CDR3 nucleotide sequence: TGTGCCACCAGCAGAGATTTTGGGCGACAGGGGTCAAGCTACGAGCAGTACTTC. Its protein product is CATSRDFGRQGSSYEQYF.

The chain joins TRBV29-1 to TRBJ2-2, with a tentative D call TRBD1 (6 bases). The CDR3 consists of 14 residues. Trimming took 7 bases from V and 1 from J, leaving 13 bases between them. Germline V gene sequence: CDR1 SQVTM, CDR2 ANQGSEA. The CDR3 protein is CSAAGDLNTGELFF. The CDR3 nucleotides read TGCAGCGCCGCAGGGGACCTGAACACCGGGGAGCTGTTTTTT.

The chain uses TRBV7-9 and TRBJ2-3; unclear D gene. The CDR3 is made up of 12 amino acids. V was shortened by 4 bases and J by 2 bases, with 4 bases between the two germline ends. Per the germline V gene, CDR1 is SEHNR and CDR2 is FQNEAQ (reference sequence). The CDR3 spells CASSSTTDTQYF. The CDR3 nucleotides are TGTGCCAGCAGCTCAACCACAGATACGCAGTATTTT.

V and J are TRBV18 and TRBJ1-2; 8 positions match TRBD1. The CDR3 contains 15 residues. V dropped 2 bases and J dropped 3; count of bases not matched to a gene: 5. Germline CDR1 reads KGHSH; CDR2 reads LQKENI. DNA for the CDR3: TGTGCCAGCTCACCAATAGGACAGGGCTACTATGGCTACACCTTC. Protein product: CASSPIGQGYYGYTF.

V usage is TRBV5-1 and J usage is TRBJ2-1; unclear D gene. Germline loops: CDR1 SGHRS, CDR2 YFSETQ. Trimming took 0 bases from V and 4 from J, leaving 11 bases between them. This CDR3 has 15 amino acids. CDR3 coding DNA: TGCGCCAGCAGCTTGGGGCTGGGAAAATACAATGAGCAGTTCTTC. This encodes CASSLGLGKYNEQFF.

V and J are TRBV9 and TRBJ1-1, with D possibly being TRBD1 (5 bases). CDR1 and CDR2 (germline): SGDLS, YYNGEE. Deletions cut 0 bases from V and 5 bases from J, with 14 bases between. CDR3 length: 15 amino acids. The CDR3 reads CASSVATGPGTEAFF. The CDR3 DNA reads as TGTGCCAGCAGCGTAGCAACGGGTCCAGGGACTGAAGCTTTCTTT.